This TCR beta chain came from a study of naive and memory T cell subsets. Whole-study findings and limits: RNA-based TCR counts may shift with T cell activation and differentiation. Over 95% of naive TCR sequences appeared only once after error correction, unlike memory subsets.

The beta constant-region primer was an equimolar mix of two oligonucleotides covering TRBC1 and TRBC2. A 12-nucleotide UMI and the SP2 primer were added to the cDNA 3' end by oligonucleotide ligation. Four rounds of PCR amplified the ligated cDNA using nested alpha and beta constant-region primers plus SP2. TCRdb passed the UMI-ligation and nested PCR reads through MiXCR, listing each CDR3 protein once. The sample holds roughly 98,000 distinct CDR3 sequences, 7% seen once. This clonotype was seen a handful of times. Its target is not known. The TCR was taken from a human donor in good health. The sequenced sample was central memory CD4+ T cells from blood.

Written as DNA, the CDR3 is TGTGCCAGCCGAGGGGCGGGGTTCGAAACTAATGAAAAACTGTTTTTT. Amino acids: CASRGAGFETNEKLFF. This rearrangement joins TRBV28 to TRBJ1-4, with D maybe TRBD1 (5 bases). The CDR3 covers 16 residues. CDR1 and CDR2 from the germline V gene are MDHEN and SYDVKM. The V end lost 8 bases, the J end lost 1 base, and 17 bases lay between the germline ends.